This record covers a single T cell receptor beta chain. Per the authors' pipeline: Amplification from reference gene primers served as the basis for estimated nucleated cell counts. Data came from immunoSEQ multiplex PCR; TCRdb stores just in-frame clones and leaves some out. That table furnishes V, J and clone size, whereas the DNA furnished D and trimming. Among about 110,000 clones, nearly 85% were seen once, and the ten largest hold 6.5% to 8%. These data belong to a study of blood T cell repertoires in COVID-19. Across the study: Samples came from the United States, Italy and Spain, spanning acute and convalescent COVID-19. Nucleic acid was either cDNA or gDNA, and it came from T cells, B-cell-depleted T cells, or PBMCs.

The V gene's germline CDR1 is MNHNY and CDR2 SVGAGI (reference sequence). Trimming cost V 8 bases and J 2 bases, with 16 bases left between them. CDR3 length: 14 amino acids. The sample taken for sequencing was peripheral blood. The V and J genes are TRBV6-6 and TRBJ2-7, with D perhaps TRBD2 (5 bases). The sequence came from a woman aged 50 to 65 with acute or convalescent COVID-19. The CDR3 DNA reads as TGTGCCAGCGTAGTAGCCGGGGAAACCTACGAGCAGTACTTC. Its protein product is CASVVAGETYEQYF.